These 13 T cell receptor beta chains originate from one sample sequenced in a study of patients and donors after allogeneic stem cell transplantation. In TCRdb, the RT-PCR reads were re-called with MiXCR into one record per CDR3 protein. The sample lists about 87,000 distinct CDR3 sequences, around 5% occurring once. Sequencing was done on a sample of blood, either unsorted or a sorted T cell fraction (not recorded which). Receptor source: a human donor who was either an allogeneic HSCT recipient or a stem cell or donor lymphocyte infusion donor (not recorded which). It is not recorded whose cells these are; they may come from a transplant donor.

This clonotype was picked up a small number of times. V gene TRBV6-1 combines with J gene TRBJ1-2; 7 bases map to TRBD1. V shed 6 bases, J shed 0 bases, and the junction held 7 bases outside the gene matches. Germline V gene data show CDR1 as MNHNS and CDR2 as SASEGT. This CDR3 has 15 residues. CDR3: CASSRGTAANYGYTF. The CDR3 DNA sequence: TGTGCCAGCAGCCGTGGGACAGCGGCTAACTATGGCTACACCTTC.

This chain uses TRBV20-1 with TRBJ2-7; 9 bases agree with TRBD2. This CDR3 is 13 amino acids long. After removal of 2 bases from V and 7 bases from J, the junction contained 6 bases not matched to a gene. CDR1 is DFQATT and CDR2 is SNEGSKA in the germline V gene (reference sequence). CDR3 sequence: CSARQTSGGEQYF. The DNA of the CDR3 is TGCAGTGCTAGACAGACTAGCGGAGGGGAGCAGTACTTC.

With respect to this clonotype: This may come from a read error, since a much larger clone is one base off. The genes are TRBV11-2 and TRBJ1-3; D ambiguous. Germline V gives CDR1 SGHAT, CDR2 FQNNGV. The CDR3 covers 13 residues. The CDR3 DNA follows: TGTGCCAGCCGCTTAGAGTCCGGAAACACCATATATTTT. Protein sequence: CASRLESGNTIYF.

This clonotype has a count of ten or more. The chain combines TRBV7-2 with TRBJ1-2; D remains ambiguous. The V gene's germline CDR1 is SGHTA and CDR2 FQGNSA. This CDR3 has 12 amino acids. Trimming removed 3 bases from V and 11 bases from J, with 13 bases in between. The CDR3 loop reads CASSFDGTRYTF. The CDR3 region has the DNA TGTGCCAGCAGCTTTGATGGAACACGTTACACCTTC. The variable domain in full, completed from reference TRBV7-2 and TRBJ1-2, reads GAGVSQSPSNKVTEKGKDVELRCDPISGHTALYWYRQSLGQGLEFLIYFQGNSAPDKSGLPSDRFSAERTGGSVSTLTIQRTQQEDSAVYLCASSFDGTRYTFGSGTRLTVV.

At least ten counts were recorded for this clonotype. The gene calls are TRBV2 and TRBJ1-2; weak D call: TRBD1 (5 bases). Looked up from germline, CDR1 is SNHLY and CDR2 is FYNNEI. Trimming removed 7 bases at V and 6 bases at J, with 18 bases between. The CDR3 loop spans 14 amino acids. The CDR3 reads CASTMRRGEDGYTF. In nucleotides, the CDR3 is TGTGCCAGCACTATGCGGAGGGGCGAAGATGGCTACACCTTC. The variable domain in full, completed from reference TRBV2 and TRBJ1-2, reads EPEVTQTPSHQVTQMGQEVILRCVPISNHLYFYWYRQILGQKVEFLVSFYNNEISEKSEIFDDQFSVERPDGSNFTLKIRSTKLEDSAMYFCASTMRRGEDGYTFGSGTRLTVV.

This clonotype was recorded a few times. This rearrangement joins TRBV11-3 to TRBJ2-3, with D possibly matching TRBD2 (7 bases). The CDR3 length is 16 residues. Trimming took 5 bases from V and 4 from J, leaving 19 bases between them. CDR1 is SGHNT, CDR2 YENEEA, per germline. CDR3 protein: CASSPGGLGGADTQYF. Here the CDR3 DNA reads TGTGCCAGCAGCCCCGGCGGTCTAGGGGGGGCAGATACGCAGTATTTT.

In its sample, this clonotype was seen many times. This CDR3 is CASSLGLGSNTEAFF. The CDR3, as DNA: TGTGCCAGCAGCTTAGGTCTGGGATCGAACACTGAAGCTTTCTTT. The chain combines TRBV7-2 with TRBJ1-1; D remains unclear. The CDR3 is made up of 15 amino acids. CDR1 is SGHTA and CDR2 is FQGNSA in the germline V gene. Trimming pared 1 base from V and 1 base from J, leaving 10 bases between. The variable domain in full, completed from reference TRBV7-2 and TRBJ1-1, reads GAGVSQSPSNKVTEKGKDVELRCDPISGHTALYWYRQSLGQGLEFLIYFQGNSAPDKSGLPSDRFSAERTGGSVSTLTIQRTQQEDSAVYLCASSLGLGSNTEAFFGQGTRLTVV.

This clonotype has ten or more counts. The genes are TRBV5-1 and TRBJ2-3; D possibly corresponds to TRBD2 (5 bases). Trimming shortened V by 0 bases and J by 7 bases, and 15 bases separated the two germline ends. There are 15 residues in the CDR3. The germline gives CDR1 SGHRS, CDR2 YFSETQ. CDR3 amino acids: CASSLDWRAPNTQYF. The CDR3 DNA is TGCGCCAGCAGCTTGGACTGGCGGGCCCCGAATACGCAGTATTTT. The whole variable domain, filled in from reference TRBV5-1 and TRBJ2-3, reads KAGVTQTPRYLIKTRGQQVTLSCSPISGHRSVSWYQQTPGQGLQFLFEYFSETQRNKGNFPGRFSGRQFSNSRSEMNVSTLELGDSALYLCASSLDWRAPNTQYFGPGTRLTVL.

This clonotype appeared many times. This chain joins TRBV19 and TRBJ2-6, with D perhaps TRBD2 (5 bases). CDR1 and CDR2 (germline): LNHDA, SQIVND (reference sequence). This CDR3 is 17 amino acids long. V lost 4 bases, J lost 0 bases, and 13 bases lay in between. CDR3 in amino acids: CASSTEGWSSGANVLTF. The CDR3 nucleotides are TGTGCCAGTAGTACAGAGGGTTGGTCCTCTGGGGCCAACGTCCTGACTTTC.

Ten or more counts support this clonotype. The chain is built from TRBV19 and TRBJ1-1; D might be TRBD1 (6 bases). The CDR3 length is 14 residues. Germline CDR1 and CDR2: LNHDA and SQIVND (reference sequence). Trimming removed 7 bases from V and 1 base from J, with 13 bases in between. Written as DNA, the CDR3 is TGTGCCAGTACCCCGGGGGCAACGAACACTGAAGCTTTCTTT. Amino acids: CASTPGATNTEAFF. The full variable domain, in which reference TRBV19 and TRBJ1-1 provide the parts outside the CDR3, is DGGITQSPKYLFRKEGQNVTLSCEQNLNHDAMYWYRQDPGQGLRLIYYSQIVNDFQKGDIAEGYSVSREKKESFPLTVTSAQKNPTAFYLCASTPGATNTEAFFGQGTRLTVV.

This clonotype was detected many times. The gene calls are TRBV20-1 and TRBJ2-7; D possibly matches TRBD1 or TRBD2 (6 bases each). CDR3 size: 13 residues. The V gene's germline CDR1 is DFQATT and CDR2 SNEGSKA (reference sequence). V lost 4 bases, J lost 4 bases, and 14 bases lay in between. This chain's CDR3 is CSATKGGSYEQYF. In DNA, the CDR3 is TGCAGTGCTACAAAGGGGGGATCTTACGAGCAGTACTTC.

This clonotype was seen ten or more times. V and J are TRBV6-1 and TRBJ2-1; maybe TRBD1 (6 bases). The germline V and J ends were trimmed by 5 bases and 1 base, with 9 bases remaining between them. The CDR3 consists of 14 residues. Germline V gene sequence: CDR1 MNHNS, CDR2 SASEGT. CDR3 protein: CASSTGTSYNEQFF. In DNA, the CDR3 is TGTGCCAGCAGTACCGGGACATCCTACAATGAGCAGTTCTTC.

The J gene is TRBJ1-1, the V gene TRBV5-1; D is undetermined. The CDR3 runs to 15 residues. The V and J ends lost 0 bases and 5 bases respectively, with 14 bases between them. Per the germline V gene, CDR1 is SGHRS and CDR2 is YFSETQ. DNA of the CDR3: TGCGCCAGCAGCTTGGCGATTGGTCGGAGAACTGAAGCTTTCTTT. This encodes CASSLAIGRRTEAFF.